One and the same sample provided the 26 T cell receptor beta chains below, sequenced in a study of PD-1 blockade in classical Hodgkin lymphoma. Time point in this sample: cycle 4 day 1 (C4D1), after 5 to 7 weeks of nivolumab. Every one of the patients relapsed after autologous stem cell transplantation (brentuximab vedotin exposure was variable). Measured with immunoSEQ multiplex PCR; TCRdb has only the in-frame clones, and not every one. The table includes 64,000 or so clones, around 94% detected once. Sequenced material: peripheral blood mononuclear cells (PBMCs), taken before the fourth cycle of nivolumab. The receptors derive from a human donor with classical Hodgkin lymphoma.

This chain links TRBV15 with TRBJ2-3; the match to TRBD2 covers 8 bases. This CDR3 spans 17 amino acids. V trimming: 0 bases; J trimming: 3 bases; junction bases outside the gene matches: 8. Germline-derived CDR1 and CDR2 are LNHNV and YYDKDF (reference sequence). The CDR3 DNA follows: TGTGCCACCAGCAGAGATCGAGGTAGCGGGATGACAGATACGCAGTATTTT. It encodes CATSRDRGSGMTDTQYF. Supplemented by reference TRBV15 and TRBJ2-3, the full variable domain reads DAMVIQNPRYQVTQFGKPVTLSCSQTLNHNVMYWYQQKSSQAPKLLFHYYDKDFNNEADTPDNFQSRRPNTSFCFLDIRSPGLGDTAMYLCATSRDRGSGMTDTQYFGPGTRLTVL.

Comment on this clone: A junction boundary mismatches the germline segment, possibly from a read error. The gene calls are TRBV6-1 and TRBJ1-5; 10 bases agree with TRBD1. This CDR3 contains 15 residues. Germline CDR1 reads MNHNS; CDR2 reads SASEGT. The CDR3 region is CTSSRQGASNQPQHF. The CDR3 nucleotides are TGTACCAGCAGTCGACAGGGGGCGAGCAATCAGCCCCAGCATTTT.

V usage is TRBV10-2 and J usage is TRBJ2-7; TRBD2 is a possible D gene (6 bases). This CDR3 region has 16 residues. Germline V CDR1 and CDR2: WSHSY, SAAADI. The V and J ends lost 1 base and 0 bases respectively, with 13 bases between them. CDR3 sequence: CASSEFAGGFSYEQYF. The CDR3 DNA is TGCGCCAGCAGTGAGTTTGCCGGGGGTTTCTCCTACGAGCAGTACTTC.

The V call is TRBV5-6, the J call TRBJ2-3; possibly TRBD1 for D (6 bases). V was cut by 0 bases and J by 2 bases, with 7 bases left in between. Germline V gene lookup returns CDR1 SGHDT and CDR2 YYEEEE. The CDR3 consists of 14 residues. The DNA for the CDR3 is TGTGCCAGCAGCTTGGACAGGGCCACAGATACGCAGTATTTT. This codes for CASSLDRATDTQYF.

The rearrangement joins TRBV6-6 to TRBJ1-1; no firm D call. With 1 base removed from V and 0 bases from J, the gap between germline ends came to 6 bases. There are 14 residues in the CDR3. Germline-derived CDR1 and CDR2 are MNHNY and SVGAGI (reference sequence). In nucleotides, the CDR3 is TGTGCCAGCAGTTACTGGTACATGAACACTGAAGCTTTCTTT. Encoded protein: CASSYWYMNTEAFF.

The gene calls are TRBV6-5 and TRBJ2-7, with 9 nucleotides matching TRBD2. The J segment lost 2 bases and the V segment lost 0 bases, leaving 2 bases of the junction unmatched. This CDR3 is 15 amino acids long. Germline lookup yields CDR1 MNHEY and CDR2 SVGAGI. The CDR3 region is CASSYSSSGTYEQYF. The CDR3 DNA is TGTGCCAGCAGTTACTCTTCTAGCGGGACCTACGAGCAGTACTTC.

The V and J genes are TRBV27 and TRBJ1-5, with D perhaps matching TRBD1 (5 bases). V was shortened by 5 bases and J by 3 bases, with 14 bases between the two germline ends. Germline V CDR1 and CDR2: MNHEY, SMNVEV (reference sequence). This CDR3 has 15 residues. CDR3: CASSKEGGDNQPQHF. The CDR3 coding sequence is TGTGCCAGCAGTAAAGAAGGAGGGGACAATCAGCCCCAGCATTTT.

This rearrangement joins TRBV7-9 to TRBJ1-1, with 9 bases fitting TRBD1. V was pared by 6 bases and J by 3 bases, with 5 bases of the junction left unmatched. Germline V lookup: CDR1 SEHNR, CDR2 FQNEAQ (reference sequence). The CDR3 has 14 residues. CDR3 sequence (DNA): TGTGCCAGCAGAAAAGACAGGGGGGACACTGAAGCTTTCTTT. Amino acids: CASRKDRGDTEAFF.

The CDR3 DNA reads TGTGCCAGCAGCCAAGACGAACGGGGTAGCCGGGGGTTCTACAATGAGCAGTTCTTC. Protein: CASSQDERGSRGFYNEQFF. This sequence joins TRBV14 and TRBJ2-1; TRBD2 is a possible D gene (6 bases). The germline V and J ends were trimmed by 0 bases and 3 bases, with 21 bases remaining between them. From germline, CDR1 is SGHDN and CDR2 FVKESK. CDR3 length: 19 amino acids.

The chain carries TRBV27 and TRBJ2-5; unclear D gene. CDR1 and CDR2 from the germline V gene are MNHEY and SMNVEV (reference sequence). The CDR3 loop spans 13 amino acids. The V end was cut by 0 bases, the J end by 1 base, with 3 bases between. The CDR3 DNA reads TGTGCCAGCAGTTTATCCGGCCAAGAGACCCAGTACTTC. This gives the protein CASSLSGQETQYF.

The V gene is TRBV25-1, the J gene TRBJ1-2; D remains ambiguous. CDR1 MGHDK and CDR2 SYGVNS come from the germline V gene. CDR3 size: 14 residues. V was clipped by 2 bases and J by 5 bases, with 12 bases between them. The chain's CDR3 is CASSEKTSSYGYTF. DNA for the CDR3: TGTGCCAGCAGTGAAAAGACCTCTTCGTATGGCTACACCTTC.

The V gene is TRBV5-6, the J gene TRBJ1-1; D may be TRBD1 (6 bases). Trimming took 3 bases from V and 8 from J, leaving 14 bases between them. The CDR3 is 13 residues long. Germline CDR1 reads SGHDT; CDR2 reads YYEEEE. CDR3 nucleotide sequence: TGTGCCAGCAGCTCAGGGGCAGCCTACGAAGCTTTCTTT. The encoded protein is CASSSGAAYEAFF.

This rearrangement joins TRBV29-1 to TRBJ2-3; TRBD2 matches 11 bases. V shed 8 bases, J shed 0 bases, and the junction held 10 bases outside the gene matches. Germline loops: CDR1 SQVTM, CDR2 ANQGSEA. CDR3 size: 16 residues. The CDR3 bases are TGCAGCAAGGGGACTAGCGGAACTTCTAGCACAGATACGCAGTATTTT. Encoded protein: CSKGTSGTSSTDTQYF.

V is TRBV9 and J is TRBJ1-6; TRBD1 is a possible D gene (6 bases). The CDR3 loop spans 16 amino acids. Per germline, CDR1 SGDLS and CDR2 YYNGEE. The ends were cut back, 3 bases at V and 5 bases at J, with 15 bases in the middle. The CDR3 is CASSDQLTGHNSPLHF. The CDR3 DNA reads as TGTGCCAGCAGCGACCAACTGACAGGTCATAATTCACCCCTCCACTTT.

This sequence joins TRBV15 and TRBJ2-7; no clear D. V was trimmed by 0 bases and J by 2 bases, leaving 14 bases between them. This CDR3 contains 16 residues. In germline, CDR1 is LNHNV, CDR2 YYDKDF (reference sequence). The CDR3 loop reads CATSREDQPTAYEQYF. Written as DNA, the CDR3 is TGTGCCACCAGCAGAGAGGACCAACCTACGGCCTACGAGCAGTACTTC.

The CDR3 is CASSNGQAIGYTF. Written as DNA, the CDR3 is TGTGCCAGCAGTAACGGACAGGCCATTGGCTACACCTTC. The genes are TRBV28 and TRBJ1-2, with TRBD1 matching 7 bases. The length of the CDR3 is 13 residues. The trim removed 5 bases at V and 7 bases at J, leaving 7 bases unmatched. Per the germline V gene, CDR1 is MDHEN and CDR2 is SYDVKM.

The chain is built from TRBV18 and TRBJ2-3; D unresolved. V lost 5 bases to trimming and J lost 4 bases, with 4 bases between them. Germline V gene lookup returns CDR1 KGHSH and CDR2 LQKENI. There are 11 residues in the CDR3. The CDR3 protein is CASSSSDTQYF. CDR3 DNA sequence: TGTGCCAGCTCAAGTTCAGATACGCAGTATTTT.

For the CDR3, the DNA is TGTGCCACCAGCAGAGTCTTTGAATCCGGGGAGCTGTTTTTT. This gives the protein CATSRVFESGELFF. This sequence joins TRBV15 and TRBJ2-2, with D unclear. V was clipped by 1 base and J by 6 bases, with 9 bases between them. The CDR3 runs to 14 residues. In germline, CDR1 is LNHNV, CDR2 YYDKDF (reference sequence).

J is TRBJ1-3 and V is TRBV6-5; 10 nucleotides align to TRBD1. Losses at the gene ends were 6 bases for V and 5 bases for J; bases not matched to a gene: 7. The CDR3 spans 15 residues. Germline-derived CDR1 and CDR2 are MNHEY and SVGAGI. The CDR3 region has the DNA TGTGCCAGCAGCTTTGACAGGGGGCAAAGAAACACCATATATTTT. Its protein is CASSFDRGQRNTIYF.

The chain couples TRBV7-2 to TRBJ2-3; 8 nucleotides agree with TRBD2. CDR1 and CDR2 from the germline V gene are SGHTA and FQGNSA. With 3 bases clipped from V and 1 base from J, the junction kept 0 bases outside the gene matches. There are 14 residues in the CDR3. CDR3 protein: CASSFSGGTDTQYF. As DNA, the CDR3 is TGTGCCAGCAGCTTTAGCGGGGGCACAGATACGCAGTATTTT. Looking up the rest from reference TRBV7-2 and TRBJ2-3 gives the full variable domain: GAGVSQSPSNKVTEKGKDVELRCDPISGHTALYWYRQSLGQGLEFLIYFQGNSAPDKSGLPSDRFSAERTGGSVSTLTIQRTQQEDSAVYLCASSFSGGTDTQYFGPGTRLTVL.

The chain has TRBV7-8 and TRBJ2-5, with 8 bases fitting TRBD2. This CDR3 is 15 amino acids long. Germline CDR1 and CDR2: SGHVS and FQNEAQ. Trimming took 1 base from V and 1 from J; bases not matched to a gene: 2. As DNA, the CDR3 is TGTGCCAGCAGCTTAGTGGCGGGGGGCCAAGAGACCCAGTACTTC. It translates to CASSLVAGGQETQYF.

CDR3 sequence: CASSYYRADIGEQYF. The CDR3, as DNA: TGTGCCAGCAGTTACTACAGGGCAGATATAGGGGAGCAGTACTTC. This rearrangement joins TRBV6-5 to TRBJ2-7, with D possibly being TRBD1 (6 bases). V was clipped by 1 base and J by 7 bases, with 17 bases between them. Per germline, CDR1 MNHEY and CDR2 SVGAGI. The CDR3 totals 15 residues.

This rearrangement joins TRBV27 to TRBJ1-1, with a weak D call TRBD1 (6 bases). The V end lost 0 bases, the J end lost 1 base, and 9 bases lay between the germline ends. Germline values: CDR1 MNHEY, CDR2 SMNVEV (reference sequence). CDR3 length: 15 residues. CDR3 bases: TGTGCCAGCAGTTTATCGGCAGGGGCGAACACTGAAGCTTTCTTT. Residues: CASSLSAGANTEAFF.

The chain recombines TRBV19 with TRBJ2-3; D not resolved. The CDR3 is made up of 12 amino acids. The V and J ends lost 2 bases and 4 bases respectively, with 4 bases between them. CDR1 and CDR2 from the germline V gene are LNHDA and SQIVND (reference sequence). This CDR3 is CASSIRSDTQYF. The CDR3 DNA sequence: TGTGCCAGTAGTATAAGGTCAGATACGCAGTATTTT.

The chain links TRBV19 to TRBJ1-2; perhaps TRBD1 as D (6 bases). V was clipped by 7 bases and J by 6 bases, with 18 bases between them. This CDR3 is built from 14 residues. The germline CDR1 and CDR2 sequences are LNHDA and SQIVND (reference sequence). The CDR3 is CASTERGGAHGYTF. DNA of the CDR3: TGTGCCAGTACCGAGAGGGGGGGTGCCCATGGCTACACCTTC.

V is TRBV5-6 and J is TRBJ1-1, with 7 bases fitting TRBD1. There are 15 residues in the CDR3. V lost 0 bases and J lost 1; bases outside the gene matches: 3. The germline gives CDR1 SGHDT, CDR2 YYEEEE. CDR3 region: CASSLGGGRNTEAFF. The CDR3 DNA is TGTGCCAGCAGCTTGGGAGGGGGCCGGAACACTGAAGCTTTCTTT.